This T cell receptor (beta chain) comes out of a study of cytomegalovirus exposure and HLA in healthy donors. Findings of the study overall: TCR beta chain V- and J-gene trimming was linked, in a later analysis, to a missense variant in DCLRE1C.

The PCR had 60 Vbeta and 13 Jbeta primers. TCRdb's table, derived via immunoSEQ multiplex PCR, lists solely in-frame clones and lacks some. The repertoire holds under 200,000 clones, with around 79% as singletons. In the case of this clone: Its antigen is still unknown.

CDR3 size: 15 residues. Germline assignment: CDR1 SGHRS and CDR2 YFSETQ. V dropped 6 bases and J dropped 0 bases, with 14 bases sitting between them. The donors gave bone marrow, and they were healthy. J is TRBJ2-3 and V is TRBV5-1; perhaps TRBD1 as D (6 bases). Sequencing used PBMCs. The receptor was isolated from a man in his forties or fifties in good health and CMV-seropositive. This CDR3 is CASTNAGASTDTQYF. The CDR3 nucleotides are TGCGCCAGCACGAACGCAGGGGCTAGCACAGATACGCAGTATTTT.